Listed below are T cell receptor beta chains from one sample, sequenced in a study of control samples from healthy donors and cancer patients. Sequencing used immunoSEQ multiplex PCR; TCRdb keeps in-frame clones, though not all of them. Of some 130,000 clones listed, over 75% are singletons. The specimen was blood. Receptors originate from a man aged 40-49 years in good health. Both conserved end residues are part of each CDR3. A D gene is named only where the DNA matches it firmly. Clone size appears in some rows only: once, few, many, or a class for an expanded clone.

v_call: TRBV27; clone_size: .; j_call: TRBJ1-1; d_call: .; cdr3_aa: CASGEQGRTEAFF; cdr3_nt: TGTGCCAGCGGAGAACAGGGCCGCACTGAAGCTTTCTTT
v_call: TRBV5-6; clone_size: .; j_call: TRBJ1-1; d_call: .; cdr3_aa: CASSLWRGTEAFF; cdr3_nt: TGTGCCAGCAGCTTGTGGAGGGGCACTGAAGCTTTCTTT
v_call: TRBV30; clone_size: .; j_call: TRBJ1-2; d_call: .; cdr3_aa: CAWSNTRDGNYGYTF; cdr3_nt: TGTGCCTGGAGCAATACCAGGGATGGCAACTATGGCTACACCTTC
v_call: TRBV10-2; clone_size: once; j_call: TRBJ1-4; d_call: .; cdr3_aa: CASSSQSTNEKLFF; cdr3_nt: TGCGCCAGCAGTTCGCAATCAACTAATGAAAAACTGTTTTTT
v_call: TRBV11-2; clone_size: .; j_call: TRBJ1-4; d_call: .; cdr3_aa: CASSLRATNEKLFF; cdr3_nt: TGTGCCAGCAGTCTCAGGGCAACTAATGAAAAACTGTTTTTT
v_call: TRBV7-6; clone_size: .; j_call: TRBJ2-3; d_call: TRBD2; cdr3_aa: CASSLGWGGGDTQYF; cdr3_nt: TGTGCCAGCAGCTTAGGCTGGGGCGGGGGAGATACGCAGTATTTT
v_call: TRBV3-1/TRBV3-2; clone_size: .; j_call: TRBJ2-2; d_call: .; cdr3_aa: CASSETLGAGELFF; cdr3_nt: TGTGCCAGCAGCGAAACCCTAGGCGCCGGGGAGCTGTTTTTT
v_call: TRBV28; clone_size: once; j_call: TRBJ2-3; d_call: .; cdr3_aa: CASSSSRAGAGDTQYF; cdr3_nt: TGTGCCAGCAGTTCATCGCGGGCGGGGGCTGGGGATACGCAGTATTTT
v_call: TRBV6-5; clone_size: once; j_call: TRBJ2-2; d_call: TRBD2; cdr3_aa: CASSRSGGNTGELFF; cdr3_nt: TGTGCCAGCAGTCGCAGCGGGGGGAACACCGGGGAGCTGTTTTTT
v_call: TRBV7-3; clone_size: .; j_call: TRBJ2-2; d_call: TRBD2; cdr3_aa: CASSPRFAPGTSGGAGELFF; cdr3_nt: TGTGCCAGCAGCCCGCGATTTGCCCCCGGGACTAGCGGGGGGGCGGGGGAGCTGTTTTTT
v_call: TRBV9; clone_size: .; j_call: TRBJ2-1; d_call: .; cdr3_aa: CASSVEITPGDEQFF; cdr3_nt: TGTGCCAGCAGCGTAGAGATTACACCCGGGGATGAGCAGTTCTTC
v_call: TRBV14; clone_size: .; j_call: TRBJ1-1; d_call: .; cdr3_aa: CASSQDMGRAFF; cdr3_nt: TGTGCCAGCAGCCAAGACATGGGGCGTGCTTTCTTT
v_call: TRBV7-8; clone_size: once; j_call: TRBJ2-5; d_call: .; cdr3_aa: CASSLIRLQAQYF; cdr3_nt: TGTGCCAGCAGCTTAATTCGGCTTCAGGCCCAGTACTTC
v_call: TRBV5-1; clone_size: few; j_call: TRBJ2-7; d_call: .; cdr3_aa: CASSWSAAPEVSEQYF; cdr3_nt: TGCGCCAGCAGCTGGTCTGCGGCCCCCGAGGTTTCCGAGCAGTACTTC
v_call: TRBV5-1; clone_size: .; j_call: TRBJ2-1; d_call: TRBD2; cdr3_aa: CASSLGLAGGSYNEQFF; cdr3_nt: TGCGCCAGCAGCTTGGGACTAGCGGGGGGTAGCTACAATGAGCAGTTCTTC
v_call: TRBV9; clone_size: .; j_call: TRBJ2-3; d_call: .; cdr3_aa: CASSPGWGTGTQYF; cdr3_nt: TGTGCCAGCAGCCCGGGATGGGGCACGGGTACGCAGTATTTT
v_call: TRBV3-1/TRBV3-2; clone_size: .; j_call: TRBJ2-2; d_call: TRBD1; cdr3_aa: CASSHPRGQLVTGELFF; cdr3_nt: TGTGCCAGCAGCCATCCCAGGGGGCAGCTAGTCACCGGGGAGCTGTTTTTT
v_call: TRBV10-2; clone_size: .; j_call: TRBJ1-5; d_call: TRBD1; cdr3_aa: CASSEGQGALLQPQHF; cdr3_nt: TGCGCCAGCAGTGAGGGGCAGGGGGCACTTTTGCAGCCCCAGCATTTT
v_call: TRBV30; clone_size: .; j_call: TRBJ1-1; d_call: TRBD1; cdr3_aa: CAWTRDRGSEAFF; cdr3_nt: TGTGCCTGGACCCGGGACAGGGGGTCTGAAGCTTTCTTT
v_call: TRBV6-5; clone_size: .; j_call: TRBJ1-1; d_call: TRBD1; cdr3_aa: CASRRTGEGAFF; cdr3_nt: TGTGCCAGCAGGCGGACAGGGGAAGGTGCTTTCTTT
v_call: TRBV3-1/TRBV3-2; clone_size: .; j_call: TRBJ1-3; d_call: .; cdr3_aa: CASSQGKGTGNTIYF; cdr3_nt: TGTGCCAGCAGCCAAGGGAAAGGTACTGGAAACACCATATATTTT
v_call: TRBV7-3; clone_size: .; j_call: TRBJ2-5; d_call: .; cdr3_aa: CASSLYGAETQYF; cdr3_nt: TGTGCCAGCAGCTTATATGGGGCAGAGACCCAGTACTTC
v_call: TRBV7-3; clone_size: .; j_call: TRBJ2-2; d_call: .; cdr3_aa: CASSLSGGPSNTGELFF; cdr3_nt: TGTGCCAGCAGCTTAAGTGGGGGACCCAGCAATACCGGGGAGCTGTTTTTT
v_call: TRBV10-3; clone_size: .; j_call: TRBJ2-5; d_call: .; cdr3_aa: CAISEMETQYF; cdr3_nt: TGTGCCATCAGTGAAATGGAGACCCAGTACTTC
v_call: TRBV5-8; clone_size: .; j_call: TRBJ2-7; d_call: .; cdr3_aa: CASSLAQFGEQYF; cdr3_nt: TGTGCCAGCAGCTTGGCACAGTTTGGCGAGCAGTACTTC
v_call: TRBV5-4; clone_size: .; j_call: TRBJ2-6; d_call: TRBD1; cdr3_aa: CASSLGAGGASGANVLTF; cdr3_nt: TGTGCCAGCAGCTTGGGGGCAGGGGGCGCATCTGGGGCCAACGTCCTGACTTTC
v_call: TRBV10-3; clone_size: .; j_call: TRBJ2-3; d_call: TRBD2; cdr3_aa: CAISTPRRSGEDTQYF; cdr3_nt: TGTGCCATCAGTACTCCCCGACGGAGCGGGGAAGATACGCAGTATTTT
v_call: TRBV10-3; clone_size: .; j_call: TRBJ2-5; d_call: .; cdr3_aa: CAISEAGRETQYF; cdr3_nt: TGTGCCATCAGTGAAGCAGGGCGAGAGACCCAGTACTTC
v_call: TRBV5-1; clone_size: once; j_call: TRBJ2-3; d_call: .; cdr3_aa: CASSPRVSLSTDTQYF; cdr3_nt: TGCGCCAGCAGCCCCCGGGTCTCCCTTAGCACAGATACGCAGTATTTT
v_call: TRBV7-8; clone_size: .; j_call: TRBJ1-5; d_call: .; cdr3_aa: CASSLGLSSRGNQPQHF; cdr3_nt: TGTGCCAGCAGCTTAGGTCTCTCCAGCCGAGGAAATCAGCCCCAGCATTTT
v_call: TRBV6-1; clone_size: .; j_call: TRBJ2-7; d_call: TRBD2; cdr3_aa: CASSEWGEGNEQYF; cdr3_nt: TGTGCCAGCAGTGAATGGGGGGAGGGGAACGAGCAGTACTTC
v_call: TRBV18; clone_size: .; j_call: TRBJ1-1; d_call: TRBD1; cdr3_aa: CASSLKTGGSTEAFF; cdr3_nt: TGTGCCAGCTCACTTAAGACAGGGGGAAGCACTGAAGCTTTCTTT
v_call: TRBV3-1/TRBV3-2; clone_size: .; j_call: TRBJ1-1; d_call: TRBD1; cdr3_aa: CASSQGGTGESEAFF; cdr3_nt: TGTGCCAGCAGCCAAGGAGGGACAGGGGAGTCTGAAGCTTTCTTT
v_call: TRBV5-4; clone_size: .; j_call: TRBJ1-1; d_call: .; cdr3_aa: CASSLAGGGFSITEAFF; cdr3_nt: TGTGCCAGCAGCTTGGCTGGGGGCGGGTTTTCGATCACTGAAGCTTTCTTT
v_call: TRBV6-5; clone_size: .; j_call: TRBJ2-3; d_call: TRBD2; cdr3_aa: CASNLAGTDTQYF; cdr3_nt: TGTGCCAGCAATCTAGCGGGCACAGATACGCAGTATTTT
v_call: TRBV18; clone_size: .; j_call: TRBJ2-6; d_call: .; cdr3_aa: CASSPLSGANVLTF; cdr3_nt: TGTGCCAGCTCACCACTTTCTGGGGCCAACGTCCTGACTTTC
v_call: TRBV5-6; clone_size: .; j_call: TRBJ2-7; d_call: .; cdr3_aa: CASSELRWDVYEQYF; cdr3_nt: TGTGCCAGCAGCGAACTCCGGTGGGATGTGTACGAGCAGTACTTC
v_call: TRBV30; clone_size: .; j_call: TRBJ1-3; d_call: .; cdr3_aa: CAWKIRGAQATIYF; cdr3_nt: TGTGCCTGGAAAATTAGGGGAGCCCAGGCCACCATATATTTT
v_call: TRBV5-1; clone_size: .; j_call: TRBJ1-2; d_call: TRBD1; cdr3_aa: CASSSLGTGVGYTF; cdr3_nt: TGCGCCAGCAGCTCTCTAGGGACAGGGGTCGGCTACACCTTC
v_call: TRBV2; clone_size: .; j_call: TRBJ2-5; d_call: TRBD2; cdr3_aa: CASSRGRAQETQYF; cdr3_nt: TGTGCCAGCAGTCGCGGGAGAGCCCAAGAGACCCAGTACTTC
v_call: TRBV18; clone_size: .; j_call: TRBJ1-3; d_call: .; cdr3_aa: CASSPNGGAGNTIYF; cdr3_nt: TGTGCCAGCTCACCAAACGGAGGAGCTGGAAACACCATATATTTT
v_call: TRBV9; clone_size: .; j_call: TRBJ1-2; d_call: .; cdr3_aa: CASSVEWWVGRGGKGYTF; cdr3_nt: TGTGCCAGCAGCGTAGAATGGTGGGTGGGACGTGGGGGAAAAGGCTACACCTTC
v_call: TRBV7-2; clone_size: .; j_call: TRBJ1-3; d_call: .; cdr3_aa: CASSLLGGTGNTIYF; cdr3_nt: TGTGCCAGCAGCTTACTGGGGGGCACTGGAAACACCATATATTTT
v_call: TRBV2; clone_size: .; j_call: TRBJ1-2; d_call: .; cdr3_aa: CASSEAGTRGDGYTF; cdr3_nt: TGTGCCAGCAGTGAAGCGGGGACGAGGGGGGATGGCTACACCTTC
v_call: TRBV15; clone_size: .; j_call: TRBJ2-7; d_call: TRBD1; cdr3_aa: CATSRDGDRRGEQYF; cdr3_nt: TGTGCCACCAGCAGAGACGGGGACAGGAGGGGCGAGCAGTACTTC
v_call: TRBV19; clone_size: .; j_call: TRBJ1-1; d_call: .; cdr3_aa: CASSPHGTEAFF; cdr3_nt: TGTGCCAGTAGTCCTCACGGGACTGAAGCTTTCTTT